One and the same sample provided the 12 T cell receptor beta chains below, sequenced in a study of a mutant IDH1 vaccine in newly diagnosed glioma. These receptors' targets are unknown. This table comes from immunoSEQ multiplex PCR, and its TCRdb copy is limited to in-frame clones, with some not included. The top ten hold roughly 0.6% of the sample, which has about 75,000 clones, roughly nine tenths seen once. The time point is: week 5, during vaccination. Each vaccine dose was 300 ug of mutant IDH1 20-mer peptide, with topical imiquimod. The sequenced sample was PBMCs, obtained from a glioma patient whose treatment included an IDH1 peptide vaccine. The receptors shown here come from a woman in her 50s with glioma.

This clone was detected only once. The chain has TRBV7-9 and TRBJ1-1; TRBD1 might be the D (6 bases). The V gene's germline CDR1 is SEHNR and CDR2 FQNEAQ (reference sequence). V was trimmed by 5 bases and J by 6 bases, leaving 19 bases between them. The CDR3 runs 15 residues. This CDR3 reads CASSAQGGTSAEAFF. CDR3 DNA sequence: TGTGCCAGCAGCGCACAAGGGGGGACCAGCGCTGAAGCTTTCTTT.

The rearrangement uses TRBV18 and TRBJ1-1; a weak D match, TRBD1 (5 bases). The V and J ends lost 2 bases and 1 base respectively, with 8 bases between them. The CDR3 runs to 14 residues. Germline V gene lookup returns CDR1 KGHSH and CDR2 LQKENI. CDR3 bases: TGTGCCAGCTCACCAGCCCAGGGGAACACTGAAGCTTTCTTT. As protein: CASSPAQGNTEAFF.

J is TRBJ2-1 and V is TRBV9; 12 positions match TRBD2. The CDR3 extends over 17 amino acids. Trimming took 2 bases from V and 7 from J; bases not matched to a gene: 10. Per germline, CDR1 SGDLS and CDR2 YYNGEE. The CDR3 sequence is CASSVGMTSGSSNEQFF. CDR3 in DNA: TGTGCCAGCAGCGTGGGAATGACTAGCGGGAGTTCTAATGAGCAGTTCTTC.

This chain links TRBV28 with TRBJ1-1; tentative D call: TRBD1 (5 bases). Germline loops: CDR1 MDHEN, CDR2 SYDVKM. The V gene lost 7 bases and the J gene lost 4 bases, with 16 bases spanning the gap. The CDR3 runs to 14 residues. CDR3 region: CASNTGPGGTEAFF. CDR3 DNA: TGTGCCAGCAATACGGGACCGGGGGGCACTGAAGCTTTCTTT.

The chain carries TRBV6-5 and TRBJ2-6; the D is unclear. Between the trimmed V and J ends, which lost 7 bases and 0 bases, there was a span of 7 bases. CDR3 size: 14 residues. Germline CDR1 reads MNHEY; CDR2 reads SVGAGI. The CDR3 sequence is CASTSDSGANVLTF. The DNA for the CDR3 is TGTGCCAGCACCTCAGACTCTGGGGCCAACGTCCTGACTTTC.

The genes are TRBV5-6 and TRBJ2-6; possible D gene TRBD2, 6 bases. The CDR3 has 15 residues. The V and J ends lost 3 bases and 0 bases respectively, with 7 bases between them. The germline V gene encodes CDR1 SGHDT and CDR2 YYEEEE. The CDR3 DNA reads as TGTGCCAGCAGCTGGGGACTCTCTGGGGCCAACGTCCTGACTTTC. Residues: CASSWGLSGANVLTF.

The count of this clone is one. The chain carries TRBV27 and TRBJ2-7; the D gene is possibly TRBD1 (6 bases). This CDR3 has 13 amino acids. From germline, CDR1 is MNHEY and CDR2 SMNVEV (reference sequence). The V end lost 5 bases, the J end lost 2 bases, and 10 bases lay between the germline ends. CDR3 in amino acids: CASSVDRAYEQYF. DNA for the CDR3: TGTGCCAGCAGTGTGGACAGAGCCTACGAGCAGTACTTC.

This sequence joins TRBV28 and TRBJ1-5, with D hard to call. Germline V gene lookup returns CDR1 MDHEN and CDR2 SYDVKM. V was pared by 4 bases and J by 1 base, with 11 bases between. This CDR3 region has 15 residues. The CDR3 DNA reads as TGTGCCAGCAGTTATCTGGGCACGAGCAATCAGCCCCAGCATTTT. Its translation: CASSYLGTSNQPQHF.

The sample holds a few counts of this clone. The chain is built from TRBV28 and TRBJ1-3; a weak D match, TRBD1 (5 bases). This CDR3 region has 13 residues. From germline, CDR1 is MDHEN and CDR2 SYDVKM. V dropped 8 bases and J dropped 2 bases, with 10 bases sitting between them. As DNA, the CDR3 is TGTGCCAGCCAAGGGGCCCCTGGAAACACCATATATTTT. It codes for CASQGAPGNTIYF.

Remarks on this clone: At one of its ends the junction is not consistent with the germline gene, which may arise from a read error. V gene TRBV7-7 combines with J gene TRBJ2-1; TRBD2 aligns across 9 bases. Germline assignment: CDR1 SSHAT and CDR2 FNYEAQ (reference sequence). The CDR3 consists of 14 residues. The CDR3 DNA follows: TGTGCTAGCAGCCCCTTAGCGGGAGACAATGAGCAGTTCTTC. The encoded protein is CASSPLAGDNEQFF.

Here the CDR3 reads CASSLGRGWGEKLFF. The DNA for the CDR3 is TGTGCCAGCAGCTTAGGCAGGGGTTGGGGTGAAAAACTGTTTTTT. The V call is TRBV7-6, the J call TRBJ1-4, with D perhaps matching TRBD1 (6 bases). The CDR3 loop spans 15 amino acids. Trimming took 1 base from V and 7 from J, leaving 13 bases between them. The germline CDR1 and CDR2 sequences are SGHVS and FNYEAQ.

This chain links TRBV7-9 with TRBJ2-4; TRBD1 matches 10 bases. Germline trimming cut 1 base from V and 8 bases from J; bases unmatched to any gene: 5. This CDR3 is 15 amino acids long. The germline V gene encodes CDR1 SEHNR and CDR2 FQNEAQ (reference sequence). The CDR3 loop reads CASSLGTGGLDIQYF. DNA for the CDR3: TGTGCCAGCAGCTTAGGGACAGGGGGTTTGGACATTCAGTACTTC.